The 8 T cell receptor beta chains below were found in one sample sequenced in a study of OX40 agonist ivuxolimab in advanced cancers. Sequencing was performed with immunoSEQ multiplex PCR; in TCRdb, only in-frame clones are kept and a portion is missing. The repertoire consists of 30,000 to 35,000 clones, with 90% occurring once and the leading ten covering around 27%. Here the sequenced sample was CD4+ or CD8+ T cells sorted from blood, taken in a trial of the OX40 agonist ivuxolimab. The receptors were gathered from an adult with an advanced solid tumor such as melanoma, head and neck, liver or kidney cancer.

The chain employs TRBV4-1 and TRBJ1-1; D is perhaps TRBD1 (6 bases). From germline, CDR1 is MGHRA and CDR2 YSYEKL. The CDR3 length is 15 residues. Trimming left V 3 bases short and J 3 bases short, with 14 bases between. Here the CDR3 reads CASSHLQGSHTEAFF. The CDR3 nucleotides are TGCGCCAGCAGCCACCTACAGGGATCGCACACTGAAGCTTTCTTT.

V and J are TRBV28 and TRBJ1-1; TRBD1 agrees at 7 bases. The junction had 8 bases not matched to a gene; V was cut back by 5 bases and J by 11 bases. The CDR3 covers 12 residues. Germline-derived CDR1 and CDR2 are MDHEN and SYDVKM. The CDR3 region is CASSPGGGLAFF. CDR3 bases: TGTGCCAGCAGTCCAGGGGGGGGTCTGGCTTTCTTT. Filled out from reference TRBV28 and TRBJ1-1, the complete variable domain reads DVKVTQSSRYLVKRTGEKVFLECVQDMDHENMFWYRQDPGLGLRLIYFSYDVKMKEKGDIPEGYSVSREKKERFSLILESASTNQTSMYLCASSPGGGLAFFGQGTRLTVV.

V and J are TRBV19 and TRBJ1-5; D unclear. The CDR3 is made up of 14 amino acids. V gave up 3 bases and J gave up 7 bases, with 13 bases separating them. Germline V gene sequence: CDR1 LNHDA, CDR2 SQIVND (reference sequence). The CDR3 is CASSIFSVSQPQHF. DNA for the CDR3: TGTGCCAGTAGTATTTTCTCCGTGTCGCAGCCCCAGCATTTT.

The CDR3 sequence is CASSARGNNEQFF. CDR3 bases: TGTGCCAGCAGTGCGCGGGGGAACAATGAGCAGTTCTTC. This sequence joins TRBV27 and TRBJ2-1; 7 nucleotides match TRBD2. The CDR3 consists of 13 residues. The germline V gene encodes CDR1 MNHEY and CDR2 SMNVEV (reference sequence). After removal of 5 bases from V and 5 bases from J, the junction contained 3 bases not matched to a gene.

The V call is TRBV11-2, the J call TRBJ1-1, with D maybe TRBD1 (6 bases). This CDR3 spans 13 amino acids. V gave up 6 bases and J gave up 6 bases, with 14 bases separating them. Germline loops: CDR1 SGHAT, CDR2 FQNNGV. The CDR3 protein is CASSDTGFAEAFF. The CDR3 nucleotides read TGTGCCAGCAGTGACACAGGGTTCGCTGAAGCTTTCTTT.

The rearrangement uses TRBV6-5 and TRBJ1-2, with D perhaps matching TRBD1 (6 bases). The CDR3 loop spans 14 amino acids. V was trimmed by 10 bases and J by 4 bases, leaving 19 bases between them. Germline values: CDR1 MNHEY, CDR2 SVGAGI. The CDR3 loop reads CATMLQGLGYGYTF. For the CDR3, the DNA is TGTGCCACCATGCTTCAGGGGCTGGGCTATGGCTACACCTTC.

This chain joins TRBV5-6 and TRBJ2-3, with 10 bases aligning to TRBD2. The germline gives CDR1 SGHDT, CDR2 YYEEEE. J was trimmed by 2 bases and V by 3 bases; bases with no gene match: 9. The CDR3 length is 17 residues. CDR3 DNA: TGTGCCAGCAGCTCCCGAGGACTAGCGGAATACACAGATACGCAGTATTTT. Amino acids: CASSSRGLAEYTDTQYF. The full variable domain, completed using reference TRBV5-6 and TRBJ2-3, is DAGVTQSPTHLIKTRGQQVTLRCSPKSGHDTVSWYQQALGQGPQFIFQYYEEEERQRGNFPDRFSGHQFPNYSSELNVNALLLGDSALYLCASSSRGLAEYTDTQYFGPGTRLTVL.

Written as DNA, the CDR3 is TGTGCCAGCACCGAGGAGACTAGCGGGATGAACGAGCAGTACTTC. Its protein product is CASTEETSGMNEQYF. This chain joins TRBV2 and TRBJ2-7, with 11 positions matching TRBD2. Looked up from germline, CDR1 is SNHLY and CDR2 is FYNNEI. V lost 7 bases to trimming and J lost 5 bases; unmatched junction nucleotides: 10. This CDR3 is 15 amino acids long.